What follows are 12 T cell receptor beta chains derived from one specimen sequenced in a study of cytomegalovirus exposure and HLA in healthy donors. It was with 60 Vbeta and 13 Jbeta primers that the PCR ran. Some clones are missing from TCRdb's copy, which holds only in-frame ones; the method was immunoSEQ multiplex PCR. Here the sample spans some 77,000 clones, over 70% being singletons. The sample was PBMCs. All receptors derive from a middle-aged woman in good health and CMV-seropositive.

The chain is built from TRBV29-1 and TRBJ1-2, with D possibly TRBD1 on 6 matching bases. This CDR3 has 14 amino acids. The V end lost 7 bases, the J end lost 8 bases, and 23 bases lay between the germline ends. From germline, CDR1 is SQVTM and CDR2 ANQGSEA. CDR3 DNA sequence: TGCAGCGCCACGCCCGGACAGAGGGTACGCGGCTACACCTTC. Translating it yields CSATPGQRVRGYTF.

V is TRBV15 and J is TRBJ2-7; perhaps TRBD1 as D (6 bases). Trimming cost V 4 bases and J 5 bases, with 15 bases left between them. This CDR3 is 14 amino acids long. Per germline, CDR1 LNHNV and CDR2 YYDKDF (reference sequence). The CDR3 DNA is TGTGCCACCAGCACAGGGGCTAGTCCGGACGAGCAGTACTTC. It encodes CATSTGASPDEQYF. Full variable domain (missing parts from reference TRBV15 and TRBJ2-7): DAMVIQNPRYQVTQFGKPVTLSCSQTLNHNVMYWYQQKSSQAPKLLFHYYDKDFNNEADTPDNFQSRRPNTSFCFLDIRSPGLGDTAMYLCATSTGASPDEQYFGPGTRLTVT.

J is TRBJ2-5 and V is TRBV30; no clear D. Trimming shortened V by 0 bases and J by 3 bases, and 8 bases separated the two germline ends. The CDR3 extends over 13 amino acids. Germline CDR1 GTSNPN, CDR2 SVGIG (reference sequence). CDR3 bases: TGTGCCTGGAGTGTACTCGCGGAAGAGACCCAGTACTTC. It is translated as CAWSVLAEETQYF.

This chain connects TRBV28 to TRBJ2-1, with 8 nucleotides matching TRBD2. The CDR3 has 15 residues. V lost 5 bases, J lost 4 bases, and 7 bases stayed unmatched. Germline CDR1 and CDR2: MDHEN and SYDVKM. The DNA of the CDR3 is TGTGCCAGCAGTCTTAGCGGGAATGGTTACAATGAGCAGTTCTTC. Translated, it gives CASSLSGNGYNEQFF.

This clone was seen just once. The CDR3 protein is CASSYREEKLFF. For the CDR3, the DNA is TGTGCCAGCAGCTACAGAGAGGAAAAACTGTTTTTT. This chain links TRBV7-2 with TRBJ1-4; no firm D call. CDR3 length equals 12 residues. Trimming stripped 4 bases from V and 8 bases from J, with 8 bases between. CDR1 is SGHTA, CDR2 FQGNSA, per germline.

The rearrangement joins TRBV7-9 to TRBJ2-7, with unresolved D. This CDR3 spans 13 amino acids. The germline CDR1 and CDR2 sequences are SEHNR and FQNEAQ (reference sequence). V lost 0 bases, J lost 9 bases, and 12 bases lay in between. The CDR3 reads CASSLAGSPPQYF. The CDR3 DNA reads as TGTGCCAGCAGCTTAGCGGGCTCTCCCCCGCAGTACTTC.

The chain's CDR3 is CASSSDRGRGETQYF. The DNA for the CDR3 is TGTGCCAGCAGCTCGGACAGGGGGCGAGGAGAGACCCAGTACTTC. V and J are TRBV2 and TRBJ2-5; the match to TRBD1 covers 11 bases. This CDR3 is 15 amino acids long. The V gene's germline CDR1 is SNHLY and CDR2 FYNNEI. The J segment lost 4 bases and the V segment lost 6 bases, leaving 7 bases of the junction unmatched.

This chain joins TRBV6-1 and TRBJ2-7; 10 bases are shared with TRBD1. Germline CDR1 is MNHNS and CDR2 is SASEGT. There are 14 residues in the CDR3. Germline trimming cut 7 bases from V and 2 bases from J; bases unmatched to any gene: 5. The CDR3 reads CASNRDRGTYEQYF. DNA for the CDR3: TGTGCCAGCAACCGGGACAGGGGCACCTACGAGCAGTACTTC.

This chain links TRBV4-2 with TRBJ2-2; tentatively, D is TRBD2 (7 bases). This CDR3 has 16 residues. Germline loops: CDR1 LGHNA, CDR2 YNFKEQ. Trimming removed 4 bases from V and 5 bases from J, with 17 bases in between. CDR3 sequence (DNA): TGTGCCAGCAGCCCAGTGGGGCGGGGGACAACCGGGGAGCTGTTTTTT. Amino acids: CASSPVGRGTTGELFF.

This chain links TRBV7-6 with TRBJ1-3; D might be TRBD1 (6 bases). V was clipped by 9 bases and J by 4 bases, with 22 bases between them. The V gene's germline CDR1 is SGHVS and CDR2 FNYEAQ. This CDR3 is 16 amino acids long. Here the CDR3 reads CASGLWTVTKGNTIYF. CDR3 nucleotides: TGTGCCAGTGGACTTTGGACAGTCACCAAAGGAAACACCATATATTTT.

There are a few counts of this clone. This rearrangement joins TRBV5-1 to TRBJ1-4; TRBD1 matches at 10 bases. The J segment lost 11 bases and the V segment lost 3 bases, leaving 10 bases of the junction unmatched. Germline CDR1 reads SGHRS; CDR2 reads YFSETQ. The CDR3 has 15 amino acids. The CDR3 region is CASSSSGTGERKLFF. The DNA of the CDR3 is TGCGCCAGCAGCTCCTCCGGGACAGGGGAGAGGAAACTGTTTTTT. The full variable domain, with the rest looked up from reference TRBV5-1 and TRBJ1-4, is KAGVTQTPRYLIKTRGQQVTLSCSPISGHRSVSWYQQTPGQGLQFLFEYFSETQRNKGNFPGRFSGRQFSNSRSEMNVSTLELGDSALYLCASSSSGTGERKLFFGSGTQLSVL.

This chain uses TRBV7-2 with TRBJ1-5; D gene ambiguous. Germline V gives CDR1 SGHTA, CDR2 FQGNSA. The germline V and J ends were trimmed by 3 bases and 0 bases, with 9 bases remaining between them. This CDR3 is 15 amino acids long. The CDR3 loop is CASSLNGYSNQPQHF. DNA of the CDR3: TGTGCCAGCAGCTTGAACGGTTATAGCAATCAGCCCCAGCATTTT.